This note documents a single T cell receptor beta chain sequence. This record comes from a study of blood T cell repertoires in COVID-19. About the study: COVID-19 samples from acute and convalescent phases originated in the United States, Italy and Spain.

In the source study's methods: Cell counts per sample came from amplifying reference gene primers. The method was immunoSEQ multiplex PCR; TCRdb's version includes in-frame clones alone and lacks a portion of them. Clonal size and the V and J genes are those of that table, whereas D and trimming came from the DNA. The table includes 350,000 to 550,000 clones, 75% to 90% detected once. Participant ages covered about 18 to 89 years across approximately 25 US areas. Donors in Cohort 3 who had recovered were those with two negative PCRs, healthcare professional clearance, or resolution of their symptoms. With 1 base removed from V and 8 bases from J, the gap between germline ends came to 11 bases. CDR3 length: 13 residues. Germline CDR1 LGHDT, CDR2 YNNKEL (reference sequence).

J is TRBJ1-2 and V is TRBV3-1 (or the pseudogene TRBV3-2); D is uncertain. The sequenced sample consisted of PBMCs or T cells enriched from blood (not recorded which). The clonotype comes from a young man who had recovered from COVID-19. The CDR3 spells CASSQGHLRGYTF. CDR3 coding DNA: TGTGCCAGCAGCCAAGGCCACTTACGAGGCTACACCTTC.